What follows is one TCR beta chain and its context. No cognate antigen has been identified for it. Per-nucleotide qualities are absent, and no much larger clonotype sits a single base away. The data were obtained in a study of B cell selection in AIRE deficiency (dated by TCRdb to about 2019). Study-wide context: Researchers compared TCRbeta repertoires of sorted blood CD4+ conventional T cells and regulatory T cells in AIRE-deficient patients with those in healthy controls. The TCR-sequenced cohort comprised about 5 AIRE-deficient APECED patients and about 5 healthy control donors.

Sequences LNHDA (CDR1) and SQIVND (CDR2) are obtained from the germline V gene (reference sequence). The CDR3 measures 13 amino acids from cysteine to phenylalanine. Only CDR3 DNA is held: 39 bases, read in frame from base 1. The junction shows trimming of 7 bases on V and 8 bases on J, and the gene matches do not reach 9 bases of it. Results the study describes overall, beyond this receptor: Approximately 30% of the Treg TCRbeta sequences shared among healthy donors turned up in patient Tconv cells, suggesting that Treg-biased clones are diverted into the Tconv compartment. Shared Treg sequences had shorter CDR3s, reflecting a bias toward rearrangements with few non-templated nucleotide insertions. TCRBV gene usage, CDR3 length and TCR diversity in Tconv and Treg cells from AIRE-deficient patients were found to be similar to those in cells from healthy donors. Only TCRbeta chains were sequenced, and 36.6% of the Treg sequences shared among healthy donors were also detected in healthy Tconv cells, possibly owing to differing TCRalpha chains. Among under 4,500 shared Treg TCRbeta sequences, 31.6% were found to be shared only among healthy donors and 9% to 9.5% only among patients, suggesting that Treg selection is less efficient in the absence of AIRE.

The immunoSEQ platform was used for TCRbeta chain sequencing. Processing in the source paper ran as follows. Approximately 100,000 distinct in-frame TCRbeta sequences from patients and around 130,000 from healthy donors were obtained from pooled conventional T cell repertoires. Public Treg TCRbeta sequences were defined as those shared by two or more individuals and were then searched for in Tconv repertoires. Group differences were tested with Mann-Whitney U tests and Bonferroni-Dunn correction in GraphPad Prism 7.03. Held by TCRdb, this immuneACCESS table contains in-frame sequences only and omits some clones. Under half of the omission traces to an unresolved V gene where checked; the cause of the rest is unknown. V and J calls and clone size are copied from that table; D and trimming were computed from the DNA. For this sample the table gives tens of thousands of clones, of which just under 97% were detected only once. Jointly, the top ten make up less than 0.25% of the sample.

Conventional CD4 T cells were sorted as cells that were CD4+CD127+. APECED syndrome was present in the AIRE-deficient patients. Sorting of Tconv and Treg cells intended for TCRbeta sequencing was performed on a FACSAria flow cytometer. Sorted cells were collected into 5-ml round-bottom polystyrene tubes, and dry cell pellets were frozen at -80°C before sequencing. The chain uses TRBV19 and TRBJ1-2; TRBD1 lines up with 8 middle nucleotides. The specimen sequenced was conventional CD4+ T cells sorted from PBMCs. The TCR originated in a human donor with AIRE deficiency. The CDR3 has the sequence CASKDRAADGYTF. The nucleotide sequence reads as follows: TGTGCCAGTAAGGACAGGGCCGCTGACGGCTACACCTTC. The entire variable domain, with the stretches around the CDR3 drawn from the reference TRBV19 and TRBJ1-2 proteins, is DGGITQSPKYLFRKEGQNVTLSCEQNLNHDAMYWYRQDPGQGLRLIYYSQIVNDFQKGDIAEGYSVSREKKESFPLTVTSAQKNPTAFYLCASKDRAADGYTFGSGTRLTVV.